These 22 T cell receptor beta chains were all obtained from the same sample, sequenced in a study of shared clonotypes between healthy human individuals. Using immunoSEQ multiplex PCR, the repertoire was profiled, and TCRdb retains in-frame clones only, with some absent. The data contain about half a million clones, 65% to 85% of them singletons. The sequenced sample was PBMCs. These receptors were taken from a woman between 40 and 50 years old in good health. Some clones in this sample may be carry-over from other donors' samples.

The chain employs TRBV10-3 and TRBJ2-5, with D hard to call. There are 11 residues in the CDR3. CDR1 and CDR2 (germline): ENHRY, SYGVKD. Trimming left V 10 bases short and J 3 bases short, with 9 bases between. The CDR3 protein is CATAREETQYF. CDR3 in DNA: TGTGCCACCGCTAGAGAAGAGACCCAGTACTTC.

This chain connects TRBV15 to TRBJ1-3; 7 bases fit TRBD1. Germline trimming cut 0 bases from V and 2 bases from J; bases unmatched to any gene: 1. The CDR3 is made up of 15 amino acids. From germline, CDR1 is LNHNV and CDR2 YYDKDF (reference sequence). CDR3 sequence: CATSRDGTAGNTIYF. The CDR3 DNA is TGTGCCACCAGCAGAGACGGGACAGCTGGAAACACCATATATTTT.

This chain links TRBV5-4 with TRBJ2-5; TRBD1 matches 10 bases. J lost 0 bases, V lost 4 bases, and 3 bases had no gene match. Germline V gives CDR1 SGHNT, CDR2 YYREEE (reference sequence). The CDR3 runs to 15 residues. The CDR3 is CASSKGQGNQETQYF. The CDR3 DNA follows: TGTGCCAGCAGCAAGGGACAGGGGAACCAAGAGACCCAGTACTTC.

The CDR3 coding sequence is TGTGCCTGGAGTGGGGACGGCAATCAGCCCCAGCATTTT. Protein: CAWSGDGNQPQHF. This chain connects TRBV30 to TRBJ1-5; possible D gene TRBD1, 5 bases. The CDR3 runs 13 residues. Trimming pared 1 base from V and 2 bases from J, leaving 6 bases between. Germline CDR1 is GTSNPN and CDR2 is SVGIG (reference sequence). Full variable domain (remainder filled in from reference TRBV30 and TRBJ1-5): SQTIHQWPATLVQPVGSPLSLECTVEGTSNPNLYWYRQAAGRGLQLLFYSVGIGQISSEVPQNLSASRPQDRQFILSSKKLLLSDSGFYLCAWSGDGNQPQHFGDGTRLSIL.

This clone is termed medium-sized. In the same sample, other DNA sequences code for this CDR3. The chain joins TRBV4-3 to TRBJ1-1; D remains ambiguous. V gave up 1 base and J gave up 4 bases, with 13 bases separating them. The CDR3 has 15 amino acids. Germline CDR1 LGHNA, CDR2 YSLEER. This chain's CDR3 is CASSQVGSHPTEAFF. As DNA, the CDR3 is TGCGCCAGCAGCCAAGTGGGCAGTCACCCCACTGAAGCTTTCTTT.

The chain links TRBV27 to TRBJ1-1; D not certain. CDR1 is MNHEY and CDR2 is SMNVEV in the germline V gene (reference sequence). The CDR3 consists of 15 residues. Trimming removed 5 bases at V and 3 bases at J, with 16 bases between. The CDR3 coding sequence is TGTGCCAGCAGTCCCCGGGCGGACGGATACACTGAAGCTTTCTTT. Amino acid sequence: CASSPRADGYTEAFF.

Note on this clone: One junction end disagrees with the germline gene, perhaps due to a read error. V and J are TRBV6-6 and TRBJ2-2; 10 bases align to TRBD1. CDR3 length: 15 amino acids. Per germline, CDR1 MNHNY and CDR2 SVGAGI (reference sequence). CDR3 DNA sequence: TGTGCCGGCAGTAGAGGACAGGGGGGGACCGGGGAGCTGTTTTTT. Translated, it gives CAGSRGQGGTGELFF.

This clone was counted a few times. The CDR3 protein is CATSRDPGSEKLFF. CDR3 in DNA: TGTGCCACCTCTCGGGACCCTGGAAGTGAAAAACTGTTTTTT. The V call is TRBV19, the J call TRBJ1-4, with D tentatively TRBD1 (5 bases). Trimming cost V 10 bases and J 7 bases, with 19 bases left between them. Per germline, CDR1 LNHDA and CDR2 SQIVND (reference sequence). This CDR3 spans 14 amino acids.

CDR3 loop: CASSSPGTSSYNEQFF. The CDR3 bases are TGTGCCAGCAGCTCACCCGGGACCAGCTCCTACAATGAGCAGTTCTTC. The gene calls are TRBV7-9 and TRBJ2-1; D assignment may be TRBD1 or TRBD2 (5 bases each). Trimming took off 4 bases at V and 0 bases at J, with 13 bases between the two ends. CDR1 and CDR2 (germline): SEHNR, FQNEAQ (reference sequence). This CDR3 has 16 amino acids.

This clone was recorded many times. Distinct nucleotide sequences in the sample also encode this CDR3. This chain joins TRBV11-2 and TRBJ2-5; D is perhaps TRBD2 (5 bases). There are 15 residues in the CDR3. V was trimmed by 2 bases and J by 5 bases, leaving 15 bases between them. CDR1 and CDR2 from the germline V gene are SGHAT and FQNNGV. The CDR3 DNA follows: TGTGCCAGCAGCTTAAGTTCACTAGATGGTGAGACCCAGTACTTC. Its protein product is CASSLSSLDGETQYF.

With respect to this clone: With only one base between it and a far larger clone, this is likely a read error. Other DNA sequences in this sample translate to the same CDR3. The chain uses TRBV6-5 and TRBJ2-7, with 8 bases aligning to TRBD2. J lost 7 bases, V lost 6 bases, and 11 bases had no gene match. The CDR3 totals 14 residues. CDR1 and CDR2 from the germline V gene are MNHEY and SVGAGI. Here the CDR3 DNA reads TGTGCCAGCAGCAGGAGCAGCGGGAGTTGGGAGCAGTACTTC. It yields the protein CASSRSSGSWEQYF.

The chain employs TRBV2 and TRBJ1-5; D possibly corresponds to TRBD1 (5 bases). V lost 0 bases and J 7 bases, leaving 13 bases between the germline ends. The CDR3 covers 15 residues. Per germline, CDR1 SNHLY and CDR2 FYNNEI. Here the CDR3 DNA reads TGTGCCAGCAGTGAAGCGTCCGGGAGGGGCCAGCCCCAGCATTTT. The encoded protein is CASSEASGRGQPQHF.

This clone showed up just once. V usage is TRBV29-1 and J usage is TRBJ1-1; D gene ambiguous. The CDR3 has 13 residues. V lost 7 bases and J 0 bases, leaving 12 bases between the germline ends. Germline CDR1 reads SQVTM; CDR2 reads ANQGSEA. The CDR3 region has the DNA TGCAGCGCCATACCGGACCTGAACACTGAAGCTTTCTTT. It codes for CSAIPDLNTEAFF.

This chain links TRBV5-8 with TRBJ2-7; tentative D call: TRBD2 (6 bases). The CDR3 runs to 17 residues. V lost 4 bases and J 1 base, leaving 21 bases between the germline ends. Germline V gene lookup returns CDR1 SGHTS and CDR2 YDEGEE. The CDR3 nucleotides read TGTGCCAGCAGCCCGGCCGGGGGTCGGCCCGATTCCTACGAGCAGTACTTC. This translates into CASSPAGGRPDSYEQYF.

This clone was counted a single time. The gene calls are TRBV29-1 and TRBJ1-4; the D gene is possibly TRBD1 (5 bases). V lost 1 base and J 3 bases, leaving 12 bases between the germline ends. The CDR3 extends over 15 amino acids. Germline loops: CDR1 SQVTM, CDR2 ANQGSEA. The CDR3 bases are TGCAGCGTTGAAGCGGGGGACGAGGCTAATGAAAAACTGTTTTTT. Protein product: CSVEAGDEANEKLFF. Filled out from reference TRBV29-1 and TRBJ1-4, the complete variable domain reads SAVISQKPSRDICQRGTSLTIQCQVDSQVTMMFWYRQQPGQSLTLIATANQGSEATYESGFVIDKFPISRPNLTFSTLTVSNMSPEDSSIYLCSVEAGDEANEKLFFGSGTQLSVL.

The chain carries TRBV4-1 and TRBJ1-3; no definite D call. CDR3 length: 17 amino acids. Germline loops: CDR1 MGHRA, CDR2 YSYEKL. Deletions cut 2 bases from V and 2 bases from J, with 16 bases between. The CDR3 sequence: CASSQLLIVGPGNTIYF. The CDR3 region has the DNA TGCGCCAGCAGCCAACTCCTCATCGTCGGGCCTGGAAACACCATATATTTT.

The chain combines TRBV7-2 with TRBJ2-7; a weak D match, TRBD2 (5 bases). The length of the CDR3 is 14 residues. The germline V gene encodes CDR1 SGHTA and CDR2 FQGNSA. The ends were cut back, 2 bases at V and 3 bases at J, with 11 bases in the middle. This CDR3 reads CASSLQSGFYEQYF. CDR3 nucleotides: TGTGCCAGCAGCTTACAATCGGGATTCTACGAGCAGTACTTC.

Details on this clone: The final CDR3 position lacks the conserved phenylalanine or tryptophan, pointing to a likely read error. The same CDR3 also results from other DNA sequences found in this sample. CDR3 sequence (DNA): TGCAGCGTTGTACTAACACGGGGTGGGATTGAAGCTTTCTCT. Protein product: CSVVLTRGGIEAFS. The chain combines TRBV29-1 with TRBJ1-1; D remains ambiguous. This CDR3 has 14 amino acids. Germline CDR1 is SQVTM and CDR2 is ANQGSEA. V lost 4 bases to trimming and J lost 7 bases, with 19 bases between them.

A word on this clone: A read error is likely here: a far larger clone is one base away. The chain is built from TRBV2 and TRBJ2-2; D gene unclear. The CDR3 length is 11 residues. CDR1 SNHLY and CDR2 FYNNEI come from the germline V gene. Deletions cut 11 bases from V and 8 bases from J, with 12 bases between. CDR3 coding DNA: TGTGCCGGCACCCCTTGGGGGGAGCTGTTTTTT. Translation gives CAGTPWGELFF.

CDR3 sequence reads: CASGPSGNNEQFF. CDR3 DNA sequence: TGTGCCAGCGGGCCTAGCGGAAACAATGAGCAGTTCTTC. The chain combines TRBV6-1 with TRBJ2-1; 7 bases fit TRBD2. The CDR3 consists of 13 residues. CDR1 is MNHNS, CDR2 SASEGT, per germline. V lost 8 bases and J lost 5; bases outside the gene matches: 6.

A remark on this clone: This sequence is one base from a far larger clone and is likely a read error. Other DNA variants within this sample encode the same CDR3. The J gene is TRBJ2-2, the V gene TRBV6-5; no definite D call. This CDR3 is 15 amino acids long. V was cut by 3 bases and J by 1 base, with 9 bases left in between. In germline, CDR1 is MNHEY, CDR2 SVGAGI. This chain's CDR3 is CASSYSTVNTGELFF. The CDR3 DNA reads TGTGCCAGCAGTTATTCGACGGTGAACACCGGGGAGCTGTTTTTT.

J is TRBJ1-5 and V is TRBV19, with 8 bases matching TRBD1. Unmatched junction bases numbered 12, after V lost 4 bases and J lost 1 base. CDR1 and CDR2 (germline): LNHDA, SQIVND (reference sequence). The CDR3 is 18 amino acids. The CDR3 reads CASSTTDRAEISNQPQHF. DNA for the CDR3: TGTGCCAGTAGTACGACGGACAGGGCGGAAATAAGCAATCAGCCCCAGCATTTT.